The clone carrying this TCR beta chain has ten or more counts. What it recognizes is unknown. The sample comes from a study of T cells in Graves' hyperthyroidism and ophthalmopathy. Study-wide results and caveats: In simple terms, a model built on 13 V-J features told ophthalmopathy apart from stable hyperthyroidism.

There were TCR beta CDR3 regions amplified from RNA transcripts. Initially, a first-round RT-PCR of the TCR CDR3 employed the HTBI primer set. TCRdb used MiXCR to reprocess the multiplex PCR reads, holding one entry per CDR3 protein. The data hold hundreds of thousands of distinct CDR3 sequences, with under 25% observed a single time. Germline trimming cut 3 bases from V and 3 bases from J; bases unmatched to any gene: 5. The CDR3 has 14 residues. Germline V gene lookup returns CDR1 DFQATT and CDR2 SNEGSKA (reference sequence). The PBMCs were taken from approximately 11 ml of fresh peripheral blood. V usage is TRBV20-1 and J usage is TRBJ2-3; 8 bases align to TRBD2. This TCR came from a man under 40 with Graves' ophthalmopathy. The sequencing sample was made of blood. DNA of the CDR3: TGCAGTGCTAGCCCCAGCGGGAGAACAGATACGCAGTATTTT. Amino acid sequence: CSASPSGRTDTQYF.